A selection of T cell receptor beta chains follows, all from one sample in a study of blood T cell repertoires in COVID-19. The table came from immunoSEQ multiplex PCR; TCRdb's copy has only in-frame clones and leaves some out. Of almost 250,000 clones in the sample, 86% were seen once. The sequencing sample was made of peripheral blood. These receptors all come from a woman of 80 years or more with COVID-19, enrolled during active disease. The CDR3 runs from the conserved cysteine through the conserved F or W. The order of the fields is D gene, V gene, J gene, clone size, CDR3 protein, CDR3 DNA. The D gene is left open where the match is weak. Some rows mark clone size as missing; the rest say once, few, many or name a class of expanded clone.

d_call: NA; v_call: TRBV7-2; j_call: TRBJ2-2; clone_size: NA; cdr3_aa: CASRGGQADTGELFF; cdr3_nt: TGTGCCAGCAGGGGGGGTCAGGCGGACACCGGGGAGCTGTTTTTT
d_call: TRBD1; v_call: TRBV7-9; j_call: TRBJ2-7; clone_size: NA; cdr3_aa: CASSLDRPSSNEQYF; cdr3_nt: TGTGCCAGCAGCTTGGACAGGCCGTCTTCCAACGAGCAGTACTTC
d_call: NA; v_call: TRBV7-2; j_call: TRBJ1-2; clone_size: many; cdr3_aa: CASSLAAGFISGYTF; cdr3_nt: TGTGCCAGCAGCTTAGCGGCGGGTTTCATCTCTGGCTACACCTTC
d_call: NA; v_call: TRBV7-3; j_call: TRBJ1-6; clone_size: NA; cdr3_aa: CASSPTGGGSPLHF; cdr3_nt: TGTGCCAGCAGCCCGACGGGGGGTGGTTCACCCCTCCACTTT
d_call: TRBD1; v_call: TRBV5-1; j_call: TRBJ1-2; clone_size: NA; cdr3_aa: CASSSGPGTELYGYTF; cdr3_nt: TGCGCCAGCAGCTCGGGTCCCGGGACAGAACTCTATGGCTACACCTTC
d_call: NA; v_call: TRBV11-1; j_call: TRBJ2-3; clone_size: NA; cdr3_aa: CASSLLASGTDTQYF; cdr3_nt: TGTGCCAGCAGCTTACTAGCTAGCGGCACAGATACGCAGTATTTT
d_call: TRBD1; v_call: TRBV5-6; j_call: TRBJ1-2; clone_size: NA; cdr3_aa: CASSRGQTNYGYTF; cdr3_nt: TGTGCCAGCAGCCGGGGACAGACAAACTATGGCTACACCTTC
d_call: NA; v_call: TRBV4-2; j_call: TRBJ1-3; clone_size: NA; cdr3_aa: CASSPFNRGSGNTIYF; cdr3_nt: TGTGCCAGCAGCCCCTTTAATCGGGGTTCTGGAAACACCATATATTTT
d_call: NA; v_call: TRBV6-1; j_call: TRBJ1-1; clone_size: NA; cdr3_aa: CASSEDIGGETEAFF; cdr3_nt: TGTGCCAGCAGTGAAGATATCGGGGGGGAGACTGAAGCTTTCTTT
d_call: TRBD2; v_call: TRBV2; j_call: TRBJ2-3; clone_size: NA; cdr3_aa: CASDKPGLAGGRTDTQYF; cdr3_nt: TGTGCCAGCGATAAGCCGGGACTAGCGGGGGGGCGCACAGATACGCAGTATTTT
d_call: NA; v_call: TRBV5-5; j_call: TRBJ2-1; clone_size: NA; cdr3_aa: CASSPFVGQQNSYNEQFF; cdr3_nt: TGTGCCAGCAGCCCCTTTGTTGGGCAGCAAAACTCCTACAATGAGCAGTTCTTC
d_call: TRBD1; v_call: TRBV4-2; j_call: TRBJ1-1; clone_size: few; cdr3_aa: CASSQVGQINTEAFF; cdr3_nt: TGTGCCAGCAGCCAAGTGGGACAGATCAACACTGAAGCTTTCTTT
d_call: TRBD1; v_call: TRBV5-1; j_call: TRBJ2-7; clone_size: NA; cdr3_aa: CASRGQVTYEQYF; cdr3_nt: TGCGCCAGCAGAGGACAGGTTACCTACGAGCAGTACTTC
d_call: TRBD1; v_call: TRBV5-8; j_call: TRBJ2-3; clone_size: NA; cdr3_aa: CASSLFGQGKTDTQYF; cdr3_nt: TGTGCCAGCAGCTTGTTCGGACAGGGAAAAACAGATACGCAGTATTTT
d_call: NA; v_call: TRBV7-2; j_call: TRBJ2-1; clone_size: NA; cdr3_aa: CASSQQGGYNEQFF; cdr3_nt: TGTGCCAGCAGCCAACAGGGAGGGTACAATGAGCAGTTCTTC
d_call: TRBD1; v_call: TRBV11-2; j_call: TRBJ2-5; clone_size: NA; cdr3_aa: CASSLGRVTGGEETQYF; cdr3_nt: TGTGCCAGCAGCTTAGGTCGGGTGACAGGGGGAGAAGAGACCCAGTACTTC
d_call: NA; v_call: TRBV21-1; j_call: TRBJ1-5; clone_size: NA; cdr3_aa: CASKLEIQGSQPQHF; cdr3_nt: TGTGCCAGCAAACTCGAAATTCAGGGGTCTCAGCCCCAGCATTTT
d_call: TRBD1; v_call: TRBV18; j_call: TRBJ1-3; clone_size: few; cdr3_aa: CASSPLGTGGSGNTIYF; cdr3_nt: TGTGCCAGCTCACCCCTCGGGACAGGGGGCTCCGGAAACACCATATATTTT
d_call: TRBD1; v_call: TRBV28; j_call: TRBJ1-2; clone_size: NA; cdr3_aa: CASSPPTGSYGYTF; cdr3_nt: TGTGCCAGCAGTCCCCCGACAGGGTCCTATGGCTACACCTTC
d_call: NA; v_call: TRBV5-8; j_call: TRBJ1-2; clone_size: NA; cdr3_aa: CASIGRTNYGYTF; cdr3_nt: TGTGCCAGCATTGGCCGAACTAACTATGGCTACACCTTC
d_call: NA; v_call: TRBV6-2/TRBV6-3; j_call: TRBJ2-2; clone_size: once; cdr3_aa: CASSYVQANTGELFF; cdr3_nt: TGTGCCAGCAGTTACGTCCAGGCGAACACCGGGGAGCTGTTTTTT
d_call: NA; v_call: TRBV11-3; j_call: TRBJ2-5; clone_size: NA; cdr3_aa: CASSFGLQETQYF; cdr3_nt: TGTGCCAGCAGCTTCGGTTTACAAGAGACCCAGTACTTC
d_call: NA; v_call: TRBV2; j_call: TRBJ1-3; clone_size: once; cdr3_aa: CASSEGTAGGGNTIYF; cdr3_nt: TGTGCCAGCAGTGAAGGGACAGCAGGCGGTGGAAACACCATATATTTT